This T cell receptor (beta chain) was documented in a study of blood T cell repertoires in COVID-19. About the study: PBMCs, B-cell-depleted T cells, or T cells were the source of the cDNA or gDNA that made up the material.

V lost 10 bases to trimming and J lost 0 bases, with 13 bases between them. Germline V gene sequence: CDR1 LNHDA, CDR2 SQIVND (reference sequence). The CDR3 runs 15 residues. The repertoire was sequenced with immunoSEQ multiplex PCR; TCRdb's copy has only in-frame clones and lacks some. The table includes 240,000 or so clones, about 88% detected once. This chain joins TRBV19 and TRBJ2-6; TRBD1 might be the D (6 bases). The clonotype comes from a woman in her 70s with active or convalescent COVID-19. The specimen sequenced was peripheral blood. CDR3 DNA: TGTGCCACGGGCAGGGGAAGCTCTGGGGCCAACGTCCTGACTTTC. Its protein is CATGRGSSGANVLTF. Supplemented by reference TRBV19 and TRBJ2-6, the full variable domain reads DGGITQSPKYLFRKEGQNVTLSCEQNLNHDAMYWYRQDPGQGLRLIYYSQIVNDFQKGDIAEGYSVSREKKESFPLTVTSAQKNPTAFYLCATGRGSSGANVLTFGAGSRLTVL.